This T cell receptor beta chain was captured in a study of T cell repertoires in cytomegalovirus infection. Whole-study context: Through public TCR beta signatures, both CMV infection and matching HLA type were indicated.

One entry per CDR3 protein results from TCRdb running MiXCR on the reads. The repertoire holds about 260,000 distinct CDR3 sequences, with about an eighth as singletons. Study-wide points: The ex vivo response was dominated by HLA-C-restricted CMV-specific TCR beta clonotypes.

This clonotype was recorded many times. The antigen remains unidentified. The receptor comes from a human donor in good health (CMV status not recorded). Some clones in this sample may be carry-over from other donors' samples. Sample: PBMCs.

The CDR3 DNA is TGCAGCGTTGTTCTGGGGAACTATGGCTACACCTTC. Its translation is CSVVLGNYGYTF. The rearrangement joins TRBV29-1 to TRBJ1-2; D is undetermined. CDR3 length equals 12 residues. Germline V gene lookup returns CDR1 SQVTM and CDR2 ANQGSEA. V was clipped by 4 bases and J by 2 bases, with 8 bases between them.